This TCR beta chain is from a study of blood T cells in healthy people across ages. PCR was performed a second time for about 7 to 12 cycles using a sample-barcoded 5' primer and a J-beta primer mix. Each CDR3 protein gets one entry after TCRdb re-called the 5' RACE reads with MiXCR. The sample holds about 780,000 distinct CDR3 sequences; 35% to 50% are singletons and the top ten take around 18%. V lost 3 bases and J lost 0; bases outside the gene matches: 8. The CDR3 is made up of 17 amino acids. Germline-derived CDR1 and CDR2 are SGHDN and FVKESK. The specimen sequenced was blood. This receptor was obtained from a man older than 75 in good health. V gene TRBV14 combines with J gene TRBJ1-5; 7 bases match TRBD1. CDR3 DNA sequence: TGTGCCAGCAGCCACCGGGACAGAAATGATAGCAATCAGCCCCAGCATTTT. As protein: CASSHRDRNDSNQPQHF.